The sequence of this T cell receptor beta chain was determined in a study of blood T cell repertoires in COVID-19. In the study overall: The United States, Italy and Spain supplied acute and convalescent COVID-19 samples.

Participants had their cohort set by participant-reported clinical history. CDR1 and CDR2 (germline): SGHRS, YFSETQ. CDR3 length equals 15 residues. The V segment lost 4 bases and the J segment 5 bases; nucleotides outside the gene matches: 10. TCRdb keeps only in-frame clones here, not all; method: immunoSEQ multiplex PCR. The sample records fewer than 600,000 clones, 70% to 90% being singletons. Sequencing input: PBMCs or T cells enriched from blood (not recorded which). The sequence came from a woman aged 40 to 50 who had recovered from COVID-19. This chain links TRBV5-1 with TRBJ2-7, with 9 nucleotides matching TRBD2. This CDR3 is CASSPLLSGSHEQYF. CDR3 DNA: TGCGCCAGCAGCCCATTACTTAGCGGGAGCCACGAGCAGTACTTC.